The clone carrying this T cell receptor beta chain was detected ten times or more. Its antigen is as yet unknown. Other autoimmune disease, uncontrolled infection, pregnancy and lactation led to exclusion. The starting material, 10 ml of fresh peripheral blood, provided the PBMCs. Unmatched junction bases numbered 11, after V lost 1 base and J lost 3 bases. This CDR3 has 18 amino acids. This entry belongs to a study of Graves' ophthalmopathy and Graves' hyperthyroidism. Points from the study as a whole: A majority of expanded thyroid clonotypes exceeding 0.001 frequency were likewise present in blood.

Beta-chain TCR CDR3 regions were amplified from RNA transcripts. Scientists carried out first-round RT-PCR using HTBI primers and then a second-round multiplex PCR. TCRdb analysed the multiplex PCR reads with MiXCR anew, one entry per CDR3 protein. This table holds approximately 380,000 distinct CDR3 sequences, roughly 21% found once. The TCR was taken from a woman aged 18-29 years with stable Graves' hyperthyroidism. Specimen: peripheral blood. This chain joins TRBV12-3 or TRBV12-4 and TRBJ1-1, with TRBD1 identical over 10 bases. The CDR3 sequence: CASSLERTGGFGDTEAFF. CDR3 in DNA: TGTGCCAGCAGTTTAGAAAGGACAGGGGGATTTGGGGACACTGAAGCTTTCTTT.